This T cell receptor beta chain is from a study of blood T cell repertoires in COVID-19. The method was immunoSEQ multiplex PCR; TCRdb's version includes in-frame clones alone and lacks a portion of them. The table records roughly 340,000 clones, about 89% of them present only once. The CDR3 has 13 amino acids. Trimming removed 2 bases at V and 4 bases at J, with 8 bases between. The V gene's germline CDR1 is SEHNR and CDR2 FQNEAQ (reference sequence). Sequenced: PBMCs or T cells enriched from blood (not recorded which). The gene calls are TRBV7-9 and TRBJ1-1; tentatively, D is TRBD1 (5 bases). The clonotype was recovered from a man between 40 and 49 years old in a cohort exposed to, infected with or recovered from COVID-19 (not recorded which). The CDR3 protein is CASSLFDSTEAFF. The CDR3 DNA reads TGTGCCAGCAGCTTATTTGACAGCACTGAAGCTTTCTTT. The whole variable domain, remainder taken from reference TRBV7-9 and TRBJ1-1, is DTGVSQNPRHKITKRGQNVTFRCDPISEHNRLYWYRQTLGQGPEFLTYFQNEAQLEKSRLLSDRFSAERPKGSFSTLEIQRTEQGDSAMYLCASSLFDSTEAFFGQGTRLTVV.